The 16 T cell receptor beta chains below come from one sample, sequenced in a study of regulatory T cells in long-lasting Graves disease. According to the study, TCR beta libraries were built with iRepertoire HTBI primers and CDR3-region Arm-PCR. TCRdb itself ran the multiplex PCR reads through MiXCR, one entry per CDR3 protein. This sample yields roughly 500,000 distinct CDR3 sequences, of which 20% are seen a single time; approximately 7.8% belongs to the top ten. The sample's time point: persistent/refractory GD, antithyroid drugs over 5 years with positive TRAb. After RNA was extracted from PBMCs, the TCR library was made from it. Sequencing was performed on peripheral blood mononuclear cells (PBMCs), taken when the disease was refractory, from a patient treated with antithyroid drugs. Receptors originate from a female donor with Graves disease.

This clonotype was counted at least ten times. The V and J genes are TRBV2 and TRBJ1-1; the match to TRBD1 covers 9 bases. V lost 6 bases, J lost 6 bases, and 11 bases stayed unmatched. Germline-derived CDR1 and CDR2 are SNHLY and FYNNEI. The CDR3 loop spans 15 amino acids. Here the CDR3 reads CASRSMGQGMPEAFF. CDR3 sequence (DNA): TGTGCCAGCAGGTCCATGGGACAGGGAATGCCTGAAGCTTTCTTT.

This clonotype was seen at least ten times. The gene calls are TRBV6-1 and TRBJ1-1; D might be TRBD1 (5 bases). Looked up from germline, CDR1 is MNHNS and CDR2 is SASEGT. The CDR3 sequence is 16 residues long. V was clipped by 6 bases and J by 0 bases, with 17 bases between them. CDR3 residues: CASRGPAGRVNTEAFF. The CDR3, as DNA: TGTGCCAGCAGAGGCCCGGCAGGGCGGGTGAACACTGAAGCTTTCTTT.

This clonotype was seen ten or more times. V is TRBV12-3 or TRBV12-4 and J is TRBJ1-4, with D tentatively TRBD1 (6 bases). CDR3 length: 15 residues. The ends were cut back, 3 bases at V and 8 bases at J, with 16 bases in the middle. For the CDR3, the DNA is TGTGCCAGCAGTTTTAGGGGGAGCCGGCAGGAAAAACTGTTTTTT. Translated, it gives CASSFRGSRQEKLFF.

In its sample, this clonotype was seen a few times. V usage is TRBV7-2 and J usage is TRBJ1-2; 7 nucleotides line up with TRBD1. CDR3 length: 15 amino acids. Trimming removed 5 bases from V and 8 bases from J; junction bases left unmatched: 14. The germline V gene has CDR1 SGHTA and CDR2 FQGNSA. The CDR3 nucleotides read TGTGCCAGCAGCCTAAATCCGGGACAGCCTACAGGCTACACCTTC. It encodes CASSLNPGQPTGYTF.

The sample holds a few counts of this clonotype. The chain employs TRBV11-2 and TRBJ2-7; D is perhaps TRBD1 (5 bases). The germline V gene has CDR1 SGHAT and CDR2 FQNNGV. V gave up 3 bases and J gave up 6 bases, with 6 bases separating them. The CDR3 extends over 11 amino acids. CDR3 bases: TGTGCCAGCAGCTTCAGGGCCGAGCAGTACTTC. As protein: CASSFRAEQYF.

The chain joins TRBV6-1 to TRBJ2-7; D is unclear. V was trimmed by 5 bases and J by 0 bases, leaving 11 bases between them. The CDR3 consists of 14 residues. The V gene's germline CDR1 is MNHNS and CDR2 SASEGT. The CDR3 reads CASSPSFSSYEQYF. CDR3 bases: TGTGCCAGCAGTCCCTCTTTCAGCTCCTACGAGCAGTACTTC.

This clonotype was recorded a few times. The chain has TRBV5-1 and TRBJ2-7; tentatively, D is TRBD2 (5 bases). V lost 4 bases and J 6 bases, leaving 23 bases between the germline ends. CDR3 length: 16 amino acids. CDR1 is SGHRS and CDR2 is YFSETQ in the germline V gene. CDR3 loop: CASSLKDGGQWREQYF. In nucleotides, the CDR3 is TGCGCCAGCAGCCTCAAGGACGGAGGCCAATGGCGCGAGCAGTACTTC. Using reference TRBV5-1 and TRBJ2-7 for the parts outside the CDR3, the full variable domain is KAGVTQTPRYLIKTRGQQVTLSCSPISGHRSVSWYQQTPGQGLQFLFEYFSETQRNKGNFPGRFSGRQFSNSRSEMNVSTLELGDSALYLCASSLKDGGQWREQYFGPGTRLTVT.

The chain recombines TRBV12-3 or TRBV12-4 with TRBJ2-1; possibly TRBD1 or TRBD2 for D (7 bases each). Trimming left V 3 bases short and J 6 bases short, with 12 bases between. There are 14 residues in the CDR3. CDR3 amino acids: CASSFWEGANEQFF. Written as DNA, the CDR3 is TGTGCCAGCAGTTTTTGGGAGGGGGCCAATGAGCAGTTCTTC.

This chain connects TRBV9 to TRBJ1-2; D is possibly TRBD1 (5 bases). The CDR3 runs 15 residues. Germline-derived CDR1 and CDR2 are SGDLS and YYNGEE. Trimming shortened V by 0 bases and J by 8 bases, and 17 bases separated the two germline ends. The CDR3 nucleotides read TGTGCCAGCAGCGTAGGGCCGGCTGGGGGATACGGCTACACCTTC. As protein: CASSVGPAGGYGYTF. The variable domain in full, completed from reference TRBV9 and TRBJ1-2, reads DSGVTQTPKHLITATGQRVTLRCSPRSGDLSVYWYQQSLDQGLQFLIQYYNGEERAKGNILERFSAQQFPDLHSELNLSSLELGDSALYFCASSVGPAGGYGYTFGSGTRLTVV.

Note on this clonotype: A single base separates this from a much larger clone, so it may be a read error. V gene TRBV30 combines with J gene TRBJ1-1, with D unresolved. This CDR3 comprises 14 residues. Germline lookup yields CDR1 GTSNPN and CDR2 SVGIG (reference sequence). CDR3 nucleotide sequence: TGTGCCTGGAGACCCCCCCCAGCTTACACTGGAGCTTTCTTT. Its protein is CAWRPPPAYTGAFF.

This chain uses TRBV10-3 with TRBJ1-5; D is unclear. The V gene lost 0 bases and the J gene lost 2 bases, with 8 bases spanning the gap. Germline V gives CDR1 ENHRY, CDR2 SYGVKD. The length of the CDR3 is 15 residues. The CDR3 is CAISESGPRNQPQHF. The CDR3 coding sequence is TGTGCCATCAGTGAGTCCGGGCCGCGCAATCAGCCCCAGCATTTT.

As concerns this clonotype: No conserved phenylalanine or tryptophan ends this CDR3, so it is likely a read error. The DNA for the CDR3 is TGTGCCAGCAGTCACGGTTCGGGCAGGGGCTACGAGCAGTACCTC. Its translation: CASSHGSGRGYEQYL. V usage is TRBV6-1 and J usage is TRBJ2-7; D may be TRBD1 (6 bases). The CDR3 is 15 amino acids. Trimming shortened V by 5 bases and J by 3 bases, and 17 bases separated the two germline ends. Per the germline V gene, CDR1 is MNHNS and CDR2 is SASEGT.

This clonotype was seen many times. The chain is built from TRBV27 and TRBJ2-5; no clear D gene. The germline V gene encodes CDR1 MNHEY and CDR2 SMNVEV (reference sequence). Between the trimmed V and J ends, which lost 6 bases and 5 bases, there was a span of 13 bases. There are 13 residues in the CDR3. The CDR3 is CASSSVAGETQYF. The CDR3 bases are TGTGCCAGCAGCTCGGTTGCCGGTGAGACCCAGTACTTC.

This clonotype has ten or more counts. The chain employs TRBV28 and TRBJ1-2; D is unresolved. V was clipped by 5 bases and J by 6 bases, with 10 bases between them. Germline CDR1 is MDHEN and CDR2 is SYDVKM. This CDR3 spans 12 amino acids. The CDR3 nucleotides read TGTGCCAGCAGTCAGGTTGGGCATGGCTACACCTTC. Translated, it gives CASSQVGHGYTF.

The chain links TRBV11-2 to TRBJ1-2, with D perhaps matching TRBD1 (5 bases). V dropped 5 bases and J dropped 5 bases, with 18 bases sitting between them. Germline CDR1 is SGHAT and CDR2 is FQNNGV. The CDR3 runs to 15 residues. The DNA for the CDR3 is TGTGCCAGCAGCCCCGGGGGTCCGGGGGGATATGGCTACACCTTC. Protein sequence: CASSPGGPGGYGYTF.

Ten or more counts support this clonotype. J is TRBJ1-1 and V is TRBV6-2 or TRBV6-3, with D possibly being TRBD1 (5 bases). Looked up from germline, CDR1 is MNHEY and CDR2 is SVGEGT. V was trimmed by 0 bases and J by 3 bases, leaving 11 bases between them. The CDR3 covers 15 residues. CDR3 nucleotide sequence: TGTGCCAGCAGTTACTCGTGGGGGGAAGACACTGAAGCTTTCTTT. It is translated as CASSYSWGEDTEAFF.